The 23 T cell receptor beta chains listed next were all sequenced from one sample in a study of regulatory T cells in long-lasting Graves disease. Time point specified: newly diagnosed GD, antithyroid drugs for less than 3 months. Following extraction of RNA from PBMCs, that RNA was used to make the TCR library. Researchers made TCR beta libraries by using iRepertoire HTBI primers and running Arm-PCR on CDR3 regions. TCRdb re-derived calls from the multiplex PCR reads in MiXCR, one entry per CDR3 protein. The sample shows some 460,000 distinct CDR3 sequences, roughly 15% of them seen only once. These sequences were also reported in another study, on T cells in Graves' hyperthyroidism and ophthalmopathy.

Sample: peripheral blood mononuclear cells (PBMCs), taken at new diagnosis, from a patient treated with antithyroid drugs. These receptors came from a man aged 35-49 years with Graves disease.

Many counts were recorded for this clonotype. This rearrangement joins TRBV20-1 to TRBJ1-1; 10 nucleotides align to TRBD1. With V trimmed by 1 base and J by 6 bases, 8 bases remained unmatched. Germline CDR1 and CDR2: DFQATT and SNEGSKA (reference sequence). The CDR3 totals 15 residues. The CDR3 protein is CSARGLRGQGAEAFF. In DNA form, the CDR3 reads TGCAGTGCTAGAGGTCTCCGAGGACAGGGGGCTGAAGCTTTCTTT.

The table lists this clonotype with many counts. This chain links TRBV20-1 with TRBJ2-2, with 8 bases that match TRBD2. Looked up from germline, CDR1 is DFQATT and CDR2 is SNEGSKA (reference sequence). The CDR3 is 17 amino acids. Trimming removed 3 bases from V and 1 base from J; junction bases left unmatched: 10. The CDR3 sequence: CSASRARTSLNTGELFF. CDR3 DNA: TGCAGTGCTAGCAGAGCAAGGACTAGCCTGAACACCGGGGAGCTGTTTTTT.

Regarding this clonotype: Its ends do not fully match the called genes, so a read error is possible. This chain links TRBV7-3 with TRBJ2-1; 11 bases align to TRBD2. The CDR3 has 15 amino acids. The germline CDR1 and CDR2 sequences are SGHTA and FQGTGA. The CDR3 reads CASSFRLAGYNEQLF. The CDR3 nucleotides are TGTGCCAGCAGCTTTCGACTAGCGGGGTACAATGAGCAGCTCTTC.

In its sample, this clonotype was seen many times. The chain recombines TRBV12-3 or TRBV12-4 with TRBJ2-3, with 10 bases identical to TRBD2. The CDR3 runs 17 residues. V dropped 3 bases and J dropped 6; count of bases not matched to a gene: 12. The CDR3 loop is CASSFIRTSGPPDTQYF. In DNA form, the CDR3 reads TGTGCCAGCAGTTTTATCCGGACTAGCGGACCCCCCGATACGCAGTATTTT.

Of note for this clonotype: This may stem from a read error, because a much larger clone lies one nucleotide away. The V gene is TRBV11-2, the J gene TRBJ2-7; the D is unclear. Germline assignment: CDR1 SGHAT and CDR2 FQNNGV. The CDR3 totals 13 residues. Trimming pared 2 bases from V and 7 bases from J, leaving 12 bases between. CDR3 sequence reads: CASSLSGVNEQYF. The CDR3 DNA is TGTGCCAGCAGCTTAAGTGGCGTAAATGAGCAGTACTTC. The full variable domain, with the rest looked up from reference TRBV11-2 and TRBJ2-7, is EAGVAQSPRYKIIEKRQSVAFWCNPISGHATLYWYQQILGQGPKLLIQFQNNGVVDDSQLPKDRFSAERLKGVDSTLKIQPAKLEDSAVYLCASSLSGVNEQYFGPGTRLTVT.

This clonotype was seen many times. This chain joins TRBV9 and TRBJ1-1; TRBD1 is a possible D gene (5 bases). This CDR3 has 14 amino acids. Germline lookup yields CDR1 SGDLS and CDR2 YYNGEE. V lost 0 bases to trimming and J lost 6 bases, with 12 bases between them. CDR3 loop: CASSVDQGAAEAFF. In nucleotides, the CDR3 is TGTGCCAGCAGCGTAGACCAAGGGGCGGCTGAAGCTTTCTTT. Full variable domain (outside the CDR3, taken from reference TRBV9 and TRBJ1-1): DSGVTQTPKHLITATGQRVTLRCSPRSGDLSVYWYQQSLDQGLQFLIQYYNGEERAKGNILERFSAQQFPDLHSELNLSSLELGDSALYFCASSVDQGAAEAFFGQGTRLTVV.

This clonotype has a handful of counts. An end of the junction does not agree with germline; a read error may underlie this. V usage is TRBV7-7 and J usage is TRBJ2-6; no clear D. This CDR3 is 14 amino acids long. Germline loops: CDR1 SSHAT, CDR2 FNYEAQ (reference sequence). CDR3 coding DNA: TGTGCTAGCAGTCCCAACTCTGGGGCCAACGTCCTGACTTTC. Amino acids: CASSPNSGANVLTF.

There are a few counts of this clonotype. The J gene is TRBJ2-5, the V gene TRBV2; 10 bases align to TRBD1. The length of the CDR3 is 17 residues. J lost 1 base, V lost 8 bases, and 13 bases had no gene match. Germline V CDR1 and CDR2: SNHLY, FYNNEI. The CDR3 bases are TGTGCCAGCGGAGGACGGGACAGGGGCCTGATCCAAGAGACCCAGTACTTC. It translates to CASGGRDRGLIQETQYF.

The chain joins TRBV19 to TRBJ2-2, with D perhaps TRBD2 (6 bases). Looked up from germline, CDR1 is LNHDA and CDR2 is SQIVND (reference sequence). This CDR3 comprises 13 residues. Trimming left V 10 bases short and J 4 bases short, with 13 bases between. The CDR3 coding sequence is TGTGCCACCATCCGGGGAGGCACCGGGGAGCTGTTTTTT. This gives the protein CATIRGGTGELFF.

Only a few counts were recorded for this clonotype. The V and J genes are TRBV9 and TRBJ1-5; maybe TRBD1 (5 bases). The CDR3 extends over 15 amino acids. Trimming shortened V by 4 bases and J by 4 bases, and 15 bases separated the two germline ends. Germline V gene data show CDR1 as SGDLS and CDR2 as YYNGEE. DNA of the CDR3: TGTGCCAGCAGCCCCGACTGGGACGGGAATCAGCCCCAGCATTTT. The encoded protein is CASSPDWDGNQPQHF.

This clonotype was seen a few times. A read error may produce the germline difference seen at one junction end. The chain carries TRBV7-9 and TRBJ2-7, with a weak D call TRBD1 (6 bases). CDR3 size: 13 residues. Germline lookup yields CDR1 SEHNR and CDR2 FQNEAQ (reference sequence). In nucleotides, the CDR3 is TGTACCAGCAGACCGGACAGTACCTACGAGCAGTACTTC. Amino acids: CTSRPDSTYEQYF.

In its sample, this clonotype was seen many times. This chain's CDR3 is CASSITGRDTRSNEQYF. The CDR3 nucleotides are TGTGCCAGCAGTATTACCGGGCGGGACACTCGGTCTAACGAGCAGTACTTC. This chain connects TRBV28 to TRBJ2-7; the D call may be TRBD1 or TRBD2 (6 bases each). The CDR3 has 17 residues. The V gene's germline CDR1 is MDHEN and CDR2 SYDVKM. With 5 bases removed from V and 5 bases from J, the gap between germline ends came to 25 bases.

This clonotype was seen repeatedly, ten times or more. V gene TRBV7-2 combines with J gene TRBJ2-7; no firm D call. Germline CDR1 reads SGHTA; CDR2 reads FQGNSA. The CDR3 has 12 residues. V lost 1 base and J lost 6, with 7 bases in between. The CDR3 region has the DNA TGTGCCAGCAGCTTAGGGTCTGCCGAGCAGTACTTC. Protein product: CASSLGSAEQYF.

This clonotype was seen many times. The rearrangement uses TRBV11-2 and TRBJ2-5; D is uncertain. The germline V and J ends were trimmed by 5 bases and 6 bases, with 16 bases remaining between them. Germline loops: CDR1 SGHAT, CDR2 FQNNGV. This CDR3 has 14 amino acids. CDR3 sequence: CASSQDRSIQTQYF. In nucleotides, the CDR3 is TGTGCCAGCAGCCAAGACCGTTCTATACAGACCCAGTACTTC.

This clonotype was seen many times. The chain employs TRBV7-9 and TRBJ2-2; 10 positions agree with TRBD2. This CDR3 is 16 amino acids long. Germline V CDR1 and CDR2: SEHNR, FQNEAQ (reference sequence). Trimming cost V 5 bases and J 5 bases; bases outside gene matches: 8. CDR3 bases: TGTGCCAGCAGCCCCGCTAGCGGGAGATGGACCGGGGAGCTGTTTTTT. Translating gives CASSPASGRWTGELFF.

This clonotype has ten or more counts. V is TRBV12-3 or TRBV12-4 and J is TRBJ2-5; unclear D gene. The tail of the sequence fits TRBJ2-1 better, so the J call may be wrong. The CDR3 is 12 residues long. The chain's CDR3 is CASSFPWTEQFF. As DNA, the CDR3 is TGTGCCAGCAGTTTTCCCTGGACTGAGCAGTTCTTC.

This clonotype was counted many times. The gene calls are TRBV2 and TRBJ2-1, with D maybe TRBD2 (6 bases). Germline assignment: CDR1 SNHLY and CDR2 FYNNEI. Trimming pared 6 bases from V and 2 bases from J, leaving 11 bases between. The CDR3 is 14 residues long. CDR3 in amino acids: CASSAGRAYNEQFF. CDR3 nucleotide sequence: TGTGCCAGCAGCGCGGGACGAGCCTACAATGAGCAGTTCTTC.

The rearrangement links TRBV6-2 or TRBV6-3 to TRBJ2-4, with a possible D match to TRBD2 (6 bases). The V and J ends lost 5 bases and 0 bases respectively, with 14 bases between them. The germline CDR1 and CDR2 sequences are MNHEY and SVGEGT. This CDR3 is 16 amino acids long. CDR3 sequence: CASSEGPGLAKNIQYF. In DNA, the CDR3 is TGTGCCAGCAGTGAAGGTCCGGGACTAGCCAAAAACATTCAGTACTTC.

This clonotype was recorded many times. The V call is TRBV9, the J call TRBJ1-1, with D unresolved. Germline CDR1 is SGDLS and CDR2 is YYNGEE. The CDR3 is made up of 13 amino acids. Trimming took 2 bases from V and 0 from J, leaving 5 bases between them. The CDR3: CASSVLVNTEAFF. The CDR3 DNA follows: TGTGCCAGCAGCGTTCTAGTGAACACTGAAGCTTTCTTT. The whole variable domain, filled in from reference TRBV9 and TRBJ1-1, reads DSGVTQTPKHLITATGQRVTLRCSPRSGDLSVYWYQQSLDQGLQFLIQYYNGEERAKGNILERFSAQQFPDLHSELNLSSLELGDSALYFCASSVLVNTEAFFGQGTRLTVV.

This clonotype was seen many times. The chain uses TRBV2 and TRBJ1-1; 8 positions agree with TRBD1. The trim removed 8 bases at V and 5 bases at J, leaving 4 bases unmatched. There are 12 residues in the CDR3. In germline, CDR1 is SNHLY, CDR2 FYNNEI. CDR3 bases: TGTGCCAGCCGGACAGGGTTTACTGAAGCTTTCTTT. Its translation: CASRTGFTEAFF.

The V gene is TRBV5-1, the J gene TRBJ2-1; D unresolved. Per the germline V gene, CDR1 is SGHRS and CDR2 is YFSETQ. CDR3 length: 17 amino acids. Trimming left V 0 bases short and J 7 bases short, with 20 bases between. CDR3 nucleotides: TGCGCCAGCAGCTTGGGGCGGTCAACAAGGGATAGGAATGAGCAGTTCTTC. Translated, it gives CASSLGRSTRDRNEQFF.

This clonotype was detected many times. The rearrangement uses TRBV25-1 and TRBJ2-6, with 9 bases lining up with TRBD1. CDR1 MGHDK and CDR2 SYGVNS come from the germline V gene. Germline trimming cut 3 bases from V and 1 base from J; bases unmatched to any gene: 4. CDR3 length equals 17 residues. CDR3: CASSDTGGLSGANVLTF. CDR3 in DNA: TGTGCCAGCAGTGATACAGGGGGCTTGTCTGGGGCCAACGTCCTGACTTTC.

This clonotype was picked up a small number of times. The chain recombines TRBV20-1 with TRBJ1-1, with 7 bases that match TRBD1. Losses at the gene ends were 5 bases for V and 1 base for J; bases not matched to a gene: 7. Germline V CDR1 and CDR2: DFQATT, SNEGSKA (reference sequence). This CDR3 has 14 residues. The CDR3 sequence is CSALTGQPNTEAFF. The CDR3 coding sequence is TGCAGTGCTCTTACGGGACAGCCGAACACTGAAGCTTTCTTT.